What follows describes a single TCR beta chain. It was 10 ml of fresh peripheral blood that supplied the PBMCs. Amplification of TCR beta CDR3 regions was performed using RNA transcripts as template. When the TCR CDR3 underwent first-round RT-PCR, the HTBI primer set was used. TCRdb used MiXCR to reprocess the multiplex PCR reads, holding one entry per CDR3 protein. Found here are 300,000 to 450,000 distinct CDR3 sequences, about 16% of them singletons; the top ten hold around a third. The sample belongs to a study of T cells in Graves' hyperthyroidism and ophthalmopathy. Trimming stripped 5 bases from V and 5 bases from J, with 15 bases between. Per the germline V gene, CDR1 is MDHEN and CDR2 is SYDVKM. The CDR3 is made up of 14 amino acids.

The clonotype comes from a woman under 40 with Graves' hyperthyroidism. Sequenced input: blood. The chain has TRBV28 and TRBJ2-5; D is possibly TRBD1 (6 bases). The CDR3 DNA is TGTGCCAGCAGTCCACGCCGGGACAAGGAGACCCAGTACTTC. Translation: CASSPRRDKETQYF.